This paragraph covers one T cell receptor beta chain sequence. V shed 1 base, J shed 9 bases, and the junction held 13 bases outside the gene matches. The CDR3 is made up of 16 amino acids. The germline gives CDR1 LNHNV, CDR2 YYDKDF (reference sequence). This entry is derived from a study of blood T cell repertoires in COVID-19. On the study more broadly: Researchers got acute and convalescent COVID-19 samples from the United States, Italy and Spain. PBMCs, B-cell-depleted T cells, or T cells provided the cDNA or gDNA that made up the material.

Authors' methods: Nucleated cell counts were estimated from reference gene primer amplification. Assay used: immunoSEQ multiplex PCR; TCRdb lists only in-frame clones, some missing. D and trimming were read from the DNA, whereas the V and J calls and clone size are those reported in that table. The sample lists fewer than 250,000 clones, 88% occurring once. This sequence was found in a human donor in a cohort sampled during active COVID-19. The specimen was peripheral blood. J is TRBJ2-7 and V is TRBV15; TRBD1 agrees at 9 bases. This chain's CDR3 is CATSRGGRTGVQWQYF. For the CDR3, the DNA is TGTGCCACCAGCAGAGGGGGCCGGACAGGGGTCCAATGGCAGTACTTC.